This T cell receptor (beta chain) was sequenced during a study of PD-L1 blockade in urothelial cancer. The wider study: Of about 30 patients, almost 26 were males with bladder-origin urothelial cancer. Blood was tested 3 weeks (second dose) and 6 weeks into treatment.

Noted time point: pretreatment peripheral blood. The CDR3 contains 17 residues. Losses at the gene ends were 0 bases for V and 7 bases for J; bases not matched to a gene: 12. Germline CDR1 and CDR2: LGHNA and YNFKEQ. Libraries were prepared by immunoSEQ multiplex PCR; TCRdb keeps only in-frame clonotypes and omits some of them. The sample lists about 45,000 clones, approximately 91% seen once, with more than 20% in the top ten. Sequenced here: PBMCs, sampled around atezolizumab (anti-PD-L1) treatment. The TCR comes from a donor over 35 with urothelial cancer. The J gene is TRBJ2-5, the V gene TRBV4-2, with 9 bases that match TRBD2. The CDR3 protein is CASSQEVLGAGGGTQYF. In DNA form, the CDR3 reads TGTGCCAGCAGCCAAGAAGTCTTGGGGGCGGGAGGGGGGACCCAGTACTTC.